The 13 T cell receptor beta chains presented below share a single source sample, sequenced in a study of T cell repertoires in cytomegalovirus infection. From the reads, TCRdb called clonotypes with MiXCR, one entry per CDR3 protein. The sample comprises about 920,000 distinct CDR3 sequences, under 40% of which are singletons, and 13% rests with the top ten. For these TCRs, the target antigens are not known. The sequencing here drew on cultured CD8+ T cells from PBMCs, taken from culture after CMV antigen stimulation. The receptor source for this set is a human donor in good health (CMV status not recorded). Some clones in this sample may be carry-over from other donors' samples.

A word on this clonotype: One junction end disagrees with the germline gene, perhaps due to a read error. The V and J genes are TRBV27 and TRBJ2-2, with 10 bases lining up with TRBD2. Germline V CDR1 and CDR2: MNHEY, SMNVEV (reference sequence). This CDR3 is built from 19 residues. The CDR3 DNA follows: TGTGCCAGCACCCAAACTAGCGGGGAATCAAACGCGAACACCGGGGATCTGTTTTTT. Its translation is CASTQTSGESNANTGDLFF.

The rearrangement links TRBV6-1 to TRBJ2-7, with D uncertain. This CDR3 is 14 amino acids long. V lost 4 bases, J lost 2 bases, and 12 bases lay in between. Germline V CDR1 and CDR2: MNHNS, SASEGT. The CDR3 sequence: CASSASVDPYEQYF. As DNA, the CDR3 is TGTGCCAGCAGTGCGTCAGTAGATCCCTACGAGCAGTACTTC.

This clonotype has a count of ten or more. The chain recombines TRBV5-4 with TRBJ1-1; D unresolved. Trimming removed 4 bases at V and 2 bases at J, with 15 bases between. The CDR3 totals 15 residues. Germline values: CDR1 SGHNT, CDR2 YYREEE (reference sequence). The CDR3 protein is CASSLLRKGNTEAFF. The CDR3 region has the DNA TGTGCCAGCAGCCTTCTTCGCAAGGGAAACACTGAAGCTTTCTTT.

This clonotype has ten or more counts. The chain couples TRBV7-9 to TRBJ2-2, with D possibly being TRBD2 (6 bases). The CDR3 sequence is 15 residues long. Germline assignment: CDR1 SEHNR and CDR2 FQNEAQ (reference sequence). V was shortened by 3 bases and J by 3 bases, with 11 bases between the two germline ends. The CDR3 region has the DNA TGTGCCAGCAGCTTCGGCGGGATTGACACCGGGGAGCTGTTTTTT. This sequence encodes CASSFGGIDTGELFF.

The CDR3 protein is CASSQPPPGGSNYGYTF. CDR3 nucleotides: TGCGCCAGCAGCCAACCCCCTCCGGGAGGAAGTAACTATGGCTACACCTTC. V gene TRBV4-1 combines with J gene TRBJ1-2; the D is unclear. Trimming removed 2 bases at V and 1 base at J, with 17 bases between. The V gene's germline CDR1 is MGHRA and CDR2 YSYEKL. The CDR3 runs 17 residues.

The chain uses TRBV18 and TRBJ2-1, with TRBD2 matching 8 bases. The germline CDR1 and CDR2 sequences are KGHSH and LQKENI. The CDR3 totals 16 residues. V trimming: 0 bases; J trimming: 2 bases; junction bases outside the gene matches: 3. CDR3 sequence reads: CASSPPSGGPYNEQFF. The CDR3, as DNA: TGTGCCAGCTCACCACCGAGCGGGGGTCCCTACAATGAGCAGTTCTTC.

This clonotype was observed at least ten times. The rearrangement links TRBV7-6 to TRBJ2-3, with D possibly being TRBD2 (6 bases). Germline CDR1 and CDR2: SGHVS and FNYEAQ. This CDR3 is built from 18 residues. The germline V and J ends were trimmed by 0 bases and 2 bases, with 18 bases remaining between them. CDR3 sequence: CASSLARGKNRHTDTQYF. The CDR3 DNA follows: TGTGCCAGCAGCTTAGCACGGGGGAAAAACCGGCACACAGATACGCAGTATTTT.

There are a few counts of this clonotype. V is TRBV6-2 or TRBV6-3 and J is TRBJ2-5; possibly TRBD1 for D (5 bases). This CDR3 has 19 amino acids. Trimming pared 5 bases from V and 0 bases from J, leaving 25 bases between. Looked up from germline, CDR1 is MNHEY and CDR2 is SVGEGT. CDR3 region: CASSKPQTVAHPYQETQYF. The CDR3 DNA follows: TGTGCCAGCAGTAAACCCCAGACAGTCGCCCACCCGTACCAAGAGACCCAGTACTTC.

This rearrangement joins TRBV9 to TRBJ1-3, with 8 positions matching TRBD1. Unmatched junction bases numbered 9, after V lost 1 base and J lost 6 bases. Per the germline V gene, CDR1 is SGDLS and CDR2 is YYNGEE. The CDR3 sequence is 16 residues long. The CDR3 sequence: CASSVPTGDKENTIYF. The CDR3 DNA reads TGTGCCAGCAGCGTACCGACAGGGGATAAAGAAAACACCATATATTTT. The whole variable domain, remainder taken from reference TRBV9 and TRBJ1-3, is DSGVTQTPKHLITATGQRVTLRCSPRSGDLSVYWYQQSLDQGLQFLIQYYNGEERAKGNILERFSAQQFPDLHSELNLSSLELGDSALYFCASSVPTGDKENTIYFGEGSWLTVV.

This clonotype was picked up one time. The chain uses TRBV19 and TRBJ2-3, with unresolved D. Germline V CDR1 and CDR2: LNHDA, SQIVND (reference sequence). This CDR3 comprises 14 residues. V shed 9 bases and J shed 1 base, with 14 bases lying between them. CDR3 in amino acids: CARIQRAGTDTQYF. CDR3 in DNA: TGTGCCAGGATCCAAAGGGCGGGCACAGATACGCAGTATTTT. Filled out from reference TRBV19 and TRBJ2-3, the complete variable domain reads DGGITQSPKYLFRKEGQNVTLSCEQNLNHDAMYWYRQDPGQGLRLIYYSQIVNDFQKGDIAEGYSVSREKKESFPLTVTSAQKNPTAFYLCARIQRAGTDTQYFGPGTRLTVL.

This clonotype came up a few times. The V call is TRBV7-9, the J call TRBJ1-2; possibly TRBD1 for D (6 bases). Trimming shortened V by 5 bases and J by 5 bases, and 12 bases separated the two germline ends. CDR1 is SEHNR, CDR2 FQNEAQ, per germline (reference sequence). The CDR3 runs to 13 residues. CDR3 amino acids: CASSEGQLYGYTF. Written as DNA, the CDR3 is TGTGCCAGCAGCGAAGGACAGTTGTATGGCTACACCTTC. The full variable domain, rest sourced from reference TRBV7-9 and TRBJ1-2, is DTGVSQNPRHKITKRGQNVTFRCDPISEHNRLYWYRQTLGQGPEFLTYFQNEAQLEKSRLLSDRFSAERPKGSFSTLEIQRTEQGDSAMYLCASSEGQLYGYTFGSGTRLTVV.

This chain uses TRBV19 with TRBJ1-1; tentative D call: TRBD1 (5 bases). The CDR3 contains 16 residues. CDR1 is LNHDA, CDR2 SQIVND, per germline (reference sequence). Between the trimmed V and J ends, which lost 3 bases and 4 bases, there was a span of 18 bases. CDR3 amino acids: CASSIGLGGIGTEAFF. The DNA for the CDR3 is TGTGCCAGTAGTATTGGTCTGGGGGGGATAGGCACTGAAGCTTTCTTT.

This rearrangement joins TRBV19 to TRBJ1-1, with TRBD1 matching over 8 bases. The CDR3 has 16 residues. Unmatched junction bases numbered 9, after V lost 6 bases and J lost 0 bases. The germline gives CDR1 LNHDA, CDR2 SQIVND (reference sequence). Here the CDR3 reads CASSFGTGAMNTEAFF. The CDR3 DNA reads TGTGCCAGTAGCTTCGGGACAGGAGCTATGAACACTGAAGCTTTCTTT.